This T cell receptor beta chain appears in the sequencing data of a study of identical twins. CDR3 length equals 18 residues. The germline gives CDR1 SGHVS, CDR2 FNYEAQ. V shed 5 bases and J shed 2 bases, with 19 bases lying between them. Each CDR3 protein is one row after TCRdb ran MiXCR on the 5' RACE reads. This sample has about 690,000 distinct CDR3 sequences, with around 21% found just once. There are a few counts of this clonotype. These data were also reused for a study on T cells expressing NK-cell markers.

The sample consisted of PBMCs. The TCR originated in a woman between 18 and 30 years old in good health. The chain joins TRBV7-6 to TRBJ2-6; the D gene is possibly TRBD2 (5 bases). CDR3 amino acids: CASSRKAERVTGANVLTF. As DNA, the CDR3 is TGTGCCAGCAGCCGAAAGGCGGAGAGGGTTACTGGGGCCAACGTCCTGACTTTC.